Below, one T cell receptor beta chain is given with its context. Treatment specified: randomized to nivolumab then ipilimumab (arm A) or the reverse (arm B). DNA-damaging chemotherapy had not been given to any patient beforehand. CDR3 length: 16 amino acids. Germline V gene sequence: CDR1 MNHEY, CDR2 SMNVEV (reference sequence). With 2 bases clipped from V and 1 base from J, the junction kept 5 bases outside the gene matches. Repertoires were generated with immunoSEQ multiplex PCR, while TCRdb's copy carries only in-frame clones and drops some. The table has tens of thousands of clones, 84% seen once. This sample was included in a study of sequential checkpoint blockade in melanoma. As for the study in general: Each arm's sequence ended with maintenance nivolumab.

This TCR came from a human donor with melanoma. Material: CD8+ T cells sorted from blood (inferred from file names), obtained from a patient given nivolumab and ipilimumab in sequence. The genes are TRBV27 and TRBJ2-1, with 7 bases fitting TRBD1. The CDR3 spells CASSLRGPRSYNEQFF. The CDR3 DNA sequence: TGTGCCAGCAGTTTAAGGGGGCCCAGGTCCTACAATGAGCAGTTCTTC.